The 8 T cell receptor beta chains in this list originate from one sample, sequenced in a study of control samples from healthy donors and cancer patients. Produced via immunoSEQ multiplex PCR; TCRdb's table is partial and in-frame only. The sample carries roughly 180,000 clones, 90% to 95% recorded once. The material sequenced was blood. The origin of the receptors is a woman between 18 and 29 years old in good health.

This sequence joins TRBV5-4 and TRBJ1-6; 8 nucleotides line up with TRBD1. V shed 3 bases and J 9 bases; nucleotides not matched to a gene: 8. The CDR3 contains 15 residues. CDR1 and CDR2 (germline): SGHNT, YYREEE (reference sequence). Written as DNA, the CDR3 is TGTGCCAGCAGCTCTCGGACAGGGATTTTTTCACCCCTCCACTTT. It yields the protein CASSSRTGIFSPLHF.

V gene TRBV6-2 or TRBV6-3 combines with J gene TRBJ1-1, with 8 bases identical to TRBD1. The V segment lost 4 bases and the J segment 4 bases; nucleotides outside the gene matches: 8. CDR1 and CDR2 from the germline V gene are MNHEY and SVGEGT. The CDR3 is 15 amino acids. The CDR3 bases are TGTGCCAGCAGTTCCCCTCACAGGGGGTTCACTGAAGCTTTCTTT. This gives the protein CASSSPHRGFTEAFF.

This chain joins TRBV6-5 and TRBJ1-2; maybe TRBD1 (6 bases). V was pared by 6 bases and J by 6 bases, with 14 bases between. CDR1 and CDR2 from the germline V gene are MNHEY and SVGAGI. The CDR3 has 13 amino acids. The CDR3 nucleotides read TGTGCCAGCAGGAACAGGGTTTGGGATGGCTACACCTTC. Translation gives CASRNRVWDGYTF.

This chain uses TRBV7-2 with TRBJ2-3, with 16 bases identical to TRBD2. CDR1 and CDR2 from the germline V gene are SGHTA and FQGNSA. Trimming removed 4 bases from V and 9 bases from J; junction bases left unmatched: 7. The CDR3 covers 16 residues. Here the CDR3 reads CASSSGLAGGPRTQYF. Written as DNA, the CDR3 is TGTGCCAGCAGCTCGGGACTAGCGGGAGGGCCGCGGACGCAGTATTTT.

This sequence joins TRBV29-1 and TRBJ2-5; no clear D. CDR1 and CDR2 (germline): SQVTM, ANQGSEA. Deletions cut 7 bases from V and 5 bases from J, with 11 bases between. CDR3 length: 11 amino acids. CDR3 sequence reads: CSAGVGETQYF. For the CDR3, the DNA is TGCAGCGCAGGAGTTGGGGAGACCCAGTACTTC.

The chain couples TRBV5-1 to TRBJ2-7, with TRBD2 matching over 8 bases. Trimming at V came to 3 bases and at J to 2 bases, leaving 10 bases not matched to a gene. CDR1 and CDR2 from the germline V gene are SGHRS and YFSETQ. CDR3 length: 16 residues. For the CDR3, the DNA is TGCGCCAGCAGCTGGGGAGGGGCTAGCGGGCCCTACGAGCAGTACTTC. The encoded protein is CASSWGGASGPYEQYF.

The rearrangement joins TRBV20-1 to TRBJ1-1, with D unclear. This CDR3 spans 11 amino acids. The V gene lost 6 bases and the J gene lost 10 bases, with 15 bases spanning the gap. In germline, CDR1 is DFQATT, CDR2 SNEGSKA (reference sequence). CDR3 region: CSADAYSGAFF. CDR3 nucleotides: TGCAGTGCCGACGCTTATTCAGGAGCTTTCTTT.

This clone appeared a single time. The genes are TRBV24-1 and TRBJ1-5; 9 bases line up with TRBD1. CDR3 size: 16 residues. Germline assignment: CDR1 KGHDR and CDR2 SFDVKD. J lost 1 base, V lost 4 bases, and 4 bases had no gene match. The CDR3 loop reads CATSDPGQGSNQPQHF. The CDR3 DNA reads TGTGCCACCAGTGACCCCGGACAGGGGAGCAATCAGCCCCAGCATTTT.